One sample yielded the 15 T cell receptor beta chains listed below, sequenced in a study of T cell responses to AZD1222 COVID-19 vaccine. TCRdb keeps only in-frame clones here, not all; method: immunoSEQ multiplex PCR. Of roughly 100,000 clones listed, roughly 80% are singletons. This material consisted of peripheral blood, taken on day 0 of AZD1222 vaccination. The receptors were gathered from an adult in good health.

The chain has TRBV24-1 and TRBJ2-5; TRBD1 aligns across 9 bases. V was clipped by 4 bases and J by 2 bases; unmatched bases: 13. The CDR3 runs 18 residues. The germline V gene encodes CDR1 KGHDR and CDR2 SFDVKD. DNA of the CDR3: TGTGCCACCAGTGACCCCGGGACAGGGTGGAGTAGGCAAGAGACCCAGTACTTC. Amino acid sequence: CATSDPGTGWSRQETQYF.

The chain has TRBV18 and TRBJ2-5, with 7 positions matching TRBD2. Per germline, CDR1 KGHSH and CDR2 LQKENI. The CDR3 runs to 15 residues. J gave up 2 bases and V 1 base, and 4 bases lay outside the gene matches. The CDR3 bases are TGTGCCAGCTCACCACTTTGGGGGGGGCAAGAGACCCAGTACTTC. Translation: CASSPLWGGQETQYF.

This clone was detected only a few times. This chain links TRBV15 with TRBJ1-2, with unresolved D. The ends were cut back, 1 base at V and 4 bases at J, with 7 bases in the middle. The CDR3 is 13 residues long. Germline V CDR1 and CDR2: LNHNV, YYDKDF (reference sequence). The CDR3 reads CATSRGGSYGYTF. The CDR3 DNA is TGTGCCACCAGCAGAGGTGGGTCCTATGGCTACACCTTC.

The chain combines TRBV7-2 with TRBJ1-3; 8 bases align to TRBD1. Per germline, CDR1 SGHTA and CDR2 FQGNSA. This CDR3 has 14 residues. V shed 5 bases and J 4 bases; nucleotides not matched to a gene: 4. CDR3 protein: CASSPTGGGNTIYF. The CDR3 DNA reads as TGTGCCAGCAGCCCTACAGGGGGAGGAAACACCATATATTTT.

This clone was seen a few times. J is TRBJ2-1 and V is TRBV7-2, with D unclear. The length of the CDR3 is 13 residues. Germline V gene lookup returns CDR1 SGHTA and CDR2 FQGNSA. The V end was cut by 6 bases, the J end by 9 bases, with 15 bases between. This CDR3 reads CASSPYSVGEQFF. CDR3 nucleotides: TGTGCCAGCAGTCCATACTCGGTGGGTGAGCAGTTCTTC. The entire variable domain, with the rest obtained from reference TRBV7-2 and TRBJ2-1, is as follows: GAGVSQSPSNKVTEKGKDVELRCDPISGHTALYWYRQSLGQGLEFLIYFQGNSAPDKSGLPSDRFSAERTGGSVSTLTIQRTQQEDSAVYLCASSPYSVGEQFFGPGTRLTVL.

The CDR3 bases are TGTGCCAGCAGATTACAGGGGGCCCTCGCACGCCAGCATTTT. It codes for CASRLQGALARQHF. The chain combines TRBV2 with TRBJ1-5; the match to TRBD1 covers 9 bases. Unmatched junction bases numbered 12, after V lost 6 bases and J lost 12 bases. This CDR3 is built from 14 residues. CDR1 and CDR2 from the germline V gene are SNHLY and FYNNEI.

CDR3 DNA: TGTGCCAGCAGTGATCCCGGGGGAAACACTGAAGCTTTCTTT. Translation gives CASSDPGGNTEAFF. This chain uses TRBV6-1 with TRBJ1-1; weak D call: TRBD1 (5 bases). Germline V gives CDR1 MNHNS, CDR2 SASEGT. This CDR3 is 14 amino acids long. Deletions cut 3 bases from V and 2 bases from J, with 10 bases between.

This CDR3 is CASSRQGAGELFF. The CDR3 bases are TGTGCCAGCAGTCGTCAGGGTGCCGGGGAGCTGTTTTTT. This chain uses TRBV28 with TRBJ2-2, with D tentatively TRBD1 (5 bases). CDR1 is MDHEN, CDR2 SYDVKM, per germline. The CDR3 covers 13 residues. V was cut by 5 bases and J by 6 bases, with 10 bases left in between. The whole variable domain, remainder taken from reference TRBV28 and TRBJ2-2, is DVKVTQSSRYLVKRTGEKVFLECVQDMDHENMFWYRQDPGLGLRLIYFSYDVKMKEKGDIPEGYSVSREKKERFSLILESASTNQTSMYLCASSRQGAGELFFGEGSRLTVL.

The chain links TRBV28 to TRBJ1-2; possibly TRBD1 for D (6 bases). CDR3 length: 15 amino acids. Deletions cut 7 bases from V and 4 bases from J, with 19 bases between. From germline, CDR1 is MDHEN and CDR2 SYDVKM. CDR3 nucleotides: TGTGCCAGCACCAACGGGGGCAGTCTGGGCTATGGCTACACCTTC. This translates into CASTNGGSLGYGYTF.

The chain joins TRBV7-3 to TRBJ2-1, with TRBD2 matching 15 bases. This CDR3 has 15 amino acids. Unmatched junction bases numbered 0, after V lost 2 bases and J lost 7 bases. The germline V gene encodes CDR1 SGHTA and CDR2 FQGTGA. Here the CDR3 reads CASSLGTSGGNEQFF. The CDR3 DNA reads TGTGCCAGCAGCTTAGGGACTAGCGGGGGGAATGAGCAGTTCTTC. The whole variable domain, remainder taken from reference TRBV7-3 and TRBJ2-1, is GAGVSQTPSNKVTEKGKYVELRCDPISGHTALYWYRQSLGQGPEFLIYFQGTGAADDSGLPNDRFFAVRPEGSVSTLKIQRTERGDSAVYLCASSLGTSGGNEQFFGPGTRLTVL.

A few counts support this clone. The V call is TRBV4-2, the J call TRBJ1-1; D perhaps matches TRBD1 (5 bases). Germline assignment: CDR1 LGHNA and CDR2 YNFKEQ. This CDR3 is 15 amino acids long. V was clipped by 2 bases and J by 1 base, with 11 bases between them. CDR3 coding DNA: TGTGCCAGCAGCCAACCGGGACGCGGGAACACTGAAGCTTTCTTT. Encoded protein: CASSQPGRGNTEAFF.

V and J are TRBV28 and TRBJ2-3; no clear D. This CDR3 comprises 14 residues. V was shortened by 2 bases and J by 1 base, with 7 bases between the two germline ends. The germline CDR1 and CDR2 sequences are MDHEN and SYDVKM. Here the CDR3 DNA reads TGTGCCAGCAGTTTAGCCCAGGGCACAGATACGCAGTATTTT. Protein: CASSLAQGTDTQYF. The full variable domain, completed using reference TRBV28 and TRBJ2-3, is DVKVTQSSRYLVKRTGEKVFLECVQDMDHENMFWYRQDPGLGLRLIYFSYDVKMKEKGDIPEGYSVSREKKERFSLILESASTNQTSMYLCASSLAQGTDTQYFGPGTRLTVL.

The V call is TRBV6-5, the J call TRBJ1-2; D is ambiguous. Germline loops: CDR1 MNHEY, CDR2 SVGAGI. The CDR3 extends over 13 amino acids. V lost 2 bases and J lost 8, with 12 bases in between. CDR3 sequence: CASSYLDLGGYTF. The CDR3 DNA is TGTGCCAGCAGTTACCTGGACCTAGGGGGCTACACCTTC.

The chain is built from TRBV11-3 and TRBJ1-1; D is perhaps TRBD1 (5 bases). The CDR3 sequence is 15 residues long. CDR1 and CDR2 from the germline V gene are SGHNT and YENEEA. V was shortened by 5 bases and J by 1 base, with 14 bases between the two germline ends. As DNA, the CDR3 is TGTGCCAGCAGCCCGCGGACATCTCCGAACACTGAAGCTTTCTTT. This gives the protein CASSPRTSPNTEAFF.

V is TRBV19 and J is TRBJ2-3; the D gene is possibly TRBD2 (7 bases). CDR1 is LNHDA, CDR2 SQIVND, per germline (reference sequence). With 7 bases removed from V and 4 bases from J, the gap between germline ends came to 18 bases. CDR3 length: 15 residues. The CDR3 DNA reads as TGTGCCAGTACCCAAGAAGGGCGGGGGCCAGATACGCAGTATTTT. Protein product: CASTQEGRGPDTQYF.